This is a list of T cell receptor beta chains from one sample in a study of shared clonotypes between healthy human individuals. Some clones are missing from TCRdb's copy, which holds only in-frame ones; the method was immunoSEQ multiplex PCR. The data hold fewer than 1.8 million clones, with 98% to 99% observed a single time. Sequencing was performed on naive CD4+ T cells sorted from blood. The receptors come from a man younger than 45 in good health. Both conserved end residues are part of each CDR3. D genes are given only for firm matches. Not all rows give a size; the values are once, few, many and, for expanded clones, a class.

v_gene: TRBV4-3
len: 14
d_gene: .
j_gene: TRBJ2-7
abundance: .
CDR3nt: TGCGCCAGCAGCCAAGAGCCGAGGCGAGGTGAGCAGTACTTC
CDR3aa: CASSQEPRRGEQYF

v_gene: TRBV7-2
len: 15
d_gene: TRBD2
j_gene: TRBJ2-7
abundance: .
CDR3nt: TGTGCCAGCAGCCCCCTAGCGGGAGGTCCCTACGAGCAGTACTTC
CDR3aa: CASSPLAGGPYEQYF

v_gene: TRBV7-2
len: 16
d_gene: .
j_gene: TRBJ2-6
abundance: .
CDR3nt: TGTGCCAGCAGCACCCCAACAGGGTCCGGGGCCAACGTCCTGACTTTC
CDR3aa: CASSTPTGSGANVLTF

v_gene: TRBV14
len: 18
d_gene: TRBD1
j_gene: TRBJ2-2
abundance: .
CDR3nt: TGTGCCAGCAGCCCTTTCAAAACAGGGGGCGCGCGTACCGGGGAGCTGTTTTTT
CDR3aa: CASSPFKTGGARTGELFF

v_gene: TRBV7-2
len: 14
d_gene: .
j_gene: TRBJ2-5
abundance: .
CDR3nt: TGTGCCAGCAGCTTATCCCCCGGTTTGGAGACCCAGTACTTC
CDR3aa: CASSLSPGLETQYF

v_gene: TRBV28
len: 14
d_gene: TRBD1
j_gene: TRBJ2-7
abundance: .
CDR3nt: TGTGCCAGCAGCGACAGGGGGGGTCACTACGAGCAGTACTTC
CDR3aa: CASSDRGGHYEQYF

v_gene: TRBV6-4
len: 14
d_gene: TRBD2
j_gene: TRBJ2-7
abundance: .
CDR3nt: TGTGCCAGCATCCAACTAGCGGGAGGGAGTGAGCAGTACTTC
CDR3aa: CASIQLAGGSEQYF

v_gene: TRBV10-1
len: 13
d_gene: TRBD1
j_gene: TRBJ2-5
abundance: .
CDR3nt: TGCGCCAGCAGTATGAGACAGGGTGGGACCCAGTACTTC
CDR3aa: CASSMRQGGTQYF

v_gene: TRBV12-5
len: 13
d_gene: .
j_gene: TRBJ1-5
abundance: .
CDR3nt: TGTGCTAGTGGTTTTAGAGGGTCTCAGCCCCAGCATTTT
CDR3aa: CASGFRGSQPQHF

v_gene: TRBV18
len: 15
d_gene: .
j_gene: TRBJ2-5
abundance: once
CDR3nt: TGTGCCAGCTCACCAAGGTCTGGGGAACAAGAGACCCAGTACTTC
CDR3aa: CASSPRSGEQETQYF

v_gene: TRBV4-1
len: 15
d_gene: .
j_gene: TRBJ1-1
abundance: .
CDR3nt: TGCGCCAGCAGCCAGCGACAGGTTCAGAACACTGAAGCTTTCTTT
CDR3aa: CASSQRQVQNTEAFF

v_gene: TRBV2
len: 14
d_gene: .
j_gene: TRBJ2-2
abundance: once
CDR3nt: TGTGCCAGCAGCTTACAGGGTGGCGCCGGGGAGCTGTTTTTT
CDR3aa: CASSLQGGAGELFF

v_gene: TRBV6-1
len: 14
d_gene: TRBD2
j_gene: TRBJ2-3
abundance: .
CDR3nt: TGTGCCAGCAGTGTTAGCGGGAGGGTGGATACGCAGTATTTT
CDR3aa: CASSVSGRVDTQYF

v_gene: TRBV7-9
len: 14
d_gene: TRBD1
j_gene: TRBJ1-2
abundance: once
CDR3nt: TGTGCCAGCAGCTCCCGGACAGGGGCCTATGGCTACACCTTC
CDR3aa: CASSSRTGAYGYTF

v_gene: TRBV7-6
len: 14
d_gene: .
j_gene: TRBJ2-7
abundance: .
CDR3nt: TGTGCCAGCAGCTTTGGGACGCCCCTTTCGGAGCAGTACTTC
CDR3aa: CASSFGTPLSEQYF

v_gene: TRBV7-2
len: 16
d_gene: TRBD2
j_gene: TRBJ2-3
abundance: .
CDR3nt: TGTGCCAGCAGCTTAGCGGGGGGGAGGAGCACAGATACGCAGTATTTT
CDR3aa: CASSLAGGRSTDTQYF

v_gene: TRBV28
len: 12
d_gene: .
j_gene: TRBJ1-1
abundance: .
CDR3nt: TGTGCCAGCAGACTGCAGAACACTGAAGCTTTCTTT
CDR3aa: CASRLQNTEAFF

v_gene: TRBV6-5
len: 16
d_gene: TRBD1
j_gene: TRBJ1-1
abundance: .
CDR3nt: TGTGCCAGCAGTTACTACAGGGGGTTAGGGGACACTGAAGCTTTCTTT
CDR3aa: CASSYYRGLGDTEAFF

v_gene: TRBV5-1
len: 13
d_gene: .
j_gene: TRBJ1-5
abundance: .
CDR3nt: TGCGCCAGCAGTACAGGGCCCAATCAGCCCCAGCATTTT
CDR3aa: CASSTGPNQPQHF

v_gene: TRBV28
len: 15
d_gene: .
j_gene: TRBJ2-1
abundance: .
CDR3nt: TGTGCCAGCAGTTTGGGGGGGCGTAGGAACGATGAGCAGTTCTTC
CDR3aa: CASSLGGRRNDEQFF

v_gene: TRBV19
len: 16
d_gene: .
j_gene: TRBJ1-2
abundance: .
CDR3nt: TGTGCCAGTAGTCCAGGCGGGACACTAGCCAACTATGGCTACACCTTC
CDR3aa: CASSPGGTLANYGYTF

v_gene: TRBV14
len: 18
d_gene: TRBD1
j_gene: TRBJ1-1
abundance: .
CDR3nt: TGTGCCAGCAGCCACGATCGGACAGGGAAGGTTGATGGCACTGAAGCTTTCTTT
CDR3aa: CASSHDRTGKVDGTEAFF

v_gene: TRBV5-1
len: 13
d_gene: .
j_gene: TRBJ1-1
abundance: once
CDR3nt: TGCGCCAGCAGCTACTGGGGATACACTGAAGCTTTCTTT
CDR3aa: CASSYWGYTEAFF